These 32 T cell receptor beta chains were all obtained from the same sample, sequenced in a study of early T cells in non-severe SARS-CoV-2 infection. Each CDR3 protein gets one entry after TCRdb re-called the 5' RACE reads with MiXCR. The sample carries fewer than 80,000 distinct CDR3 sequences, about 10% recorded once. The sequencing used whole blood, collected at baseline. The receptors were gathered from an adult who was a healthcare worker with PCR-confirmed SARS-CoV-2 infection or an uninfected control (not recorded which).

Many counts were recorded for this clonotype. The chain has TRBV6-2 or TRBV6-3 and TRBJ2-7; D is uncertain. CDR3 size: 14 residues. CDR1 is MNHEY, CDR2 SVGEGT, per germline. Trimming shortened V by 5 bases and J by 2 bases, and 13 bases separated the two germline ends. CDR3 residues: CASSPNLGPYEQYF. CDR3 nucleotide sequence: TGTGCCAGCAGTCCTAACCTAGGGCCCTACGAGCAGTACTTC.

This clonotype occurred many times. DNA for the CDR3: TGTGCCAGCAGTTACTGGGATACCGAGCAGTACTTC. Amino acids: CASSYWDTEQYF. V usage is TRBV6-2 or TRBV6-3 and J usage is TRBJ2-7; D gene uncertain. CDR3 size: 12 residues. Trimming shortened V by 1 base and J by 6 bases, and 7 bases separated the two germline ends. Germline loops: CDR1 MNHEY, CDR2 SVGEGT.

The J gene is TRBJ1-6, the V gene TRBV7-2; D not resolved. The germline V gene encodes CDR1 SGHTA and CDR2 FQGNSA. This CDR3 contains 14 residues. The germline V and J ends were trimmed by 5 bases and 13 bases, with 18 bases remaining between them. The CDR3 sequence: CASSQTRTAQPLHF. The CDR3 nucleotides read TGTGCCAGCAGCCAAACACGGACGGCCCAGCCCCTCCACTTT.

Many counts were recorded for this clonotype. CDR3 amino acids: CASSWGLSEDTQYF. CDR3 nucleotide sequence: TGTGCCAGCAGCTGGGGACTCTCTGAGGATACGCAGTATTTT. This sequence joins TRBV5-6 and TRBJ2-3, with D possibly TRBD2 on 6 matching bases. CDR1 is SGHDT and CDR2 is YYEEEE in the germline V gene. V lost 3 bases and J lost 6, with 14 bases in between. This CDR3 comprises 14 residues.

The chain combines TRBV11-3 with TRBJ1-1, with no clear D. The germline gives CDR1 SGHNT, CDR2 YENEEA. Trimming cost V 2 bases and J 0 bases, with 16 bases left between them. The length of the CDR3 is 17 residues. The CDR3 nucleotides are TGTGCCAGCAGCTTACAAGGGCATTTGACCATGAACACTGAAGCTTTCTTT. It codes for CASSLQGHLTMNTEAFF.

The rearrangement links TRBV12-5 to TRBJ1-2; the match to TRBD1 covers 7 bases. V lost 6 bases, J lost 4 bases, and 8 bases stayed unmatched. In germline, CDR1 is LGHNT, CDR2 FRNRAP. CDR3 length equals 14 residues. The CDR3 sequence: CASGADRPSYGYTF. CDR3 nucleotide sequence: TGTGCTAGTGGGGCGGACAGGCCAAGCTATGGCTACACCTTC.

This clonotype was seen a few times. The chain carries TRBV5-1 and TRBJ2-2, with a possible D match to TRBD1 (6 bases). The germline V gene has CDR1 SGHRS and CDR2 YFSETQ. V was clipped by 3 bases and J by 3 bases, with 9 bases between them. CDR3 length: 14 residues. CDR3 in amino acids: CASSSRGDTGELFF. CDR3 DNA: TGCGCCAGCAGCTCCAGGGGAGACACCGGGGAGCTGTTTTTT.

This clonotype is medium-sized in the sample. This CDR3 is CATGPSQGGQETQYF. Written as DNA, the CDR3 is TGTGCCACCGGACCTTCCCAGGGAGGGCAAGAGACCCAGTACTTC. V usage is TRBV25-1 and J usage is TRBJ2-5, with 7 positions matching TRBD2. Germline CDR1 reads MGHDK; CDR2 reads SYGVNS. With V trimmed by 10 bases and J by 2 bases, 13 bases remained unmatched. The CDR3 runs 15 residues.

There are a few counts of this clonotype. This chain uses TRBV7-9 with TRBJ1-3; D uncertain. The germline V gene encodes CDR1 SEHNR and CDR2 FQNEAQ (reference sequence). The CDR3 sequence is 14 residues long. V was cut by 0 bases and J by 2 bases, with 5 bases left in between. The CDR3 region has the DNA TGTGCCAGCAGCTTAGCAGGGACTGGAAACACCATATATTTT. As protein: CASSLAGTGNTIYF.

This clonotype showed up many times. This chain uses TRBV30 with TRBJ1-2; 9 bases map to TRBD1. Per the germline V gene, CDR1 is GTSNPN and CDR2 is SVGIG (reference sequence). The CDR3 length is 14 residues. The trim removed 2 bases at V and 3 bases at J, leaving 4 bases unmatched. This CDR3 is CAWSKTGGDYGYTF. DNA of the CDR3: TGTGCCTGGAGTAAGACAGGGGGAGACTATGGCTACACCTTC.

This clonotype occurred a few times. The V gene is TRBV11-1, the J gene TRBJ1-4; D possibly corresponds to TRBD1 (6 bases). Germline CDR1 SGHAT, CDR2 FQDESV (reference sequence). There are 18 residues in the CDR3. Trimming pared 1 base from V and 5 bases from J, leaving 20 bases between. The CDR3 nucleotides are TGTGCCAGCAGCTTAGTGTCCCTCACACAGGGACTCAATGAAAAACTGTTTTTT. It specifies CASSLVSLTQGLNEKLFF. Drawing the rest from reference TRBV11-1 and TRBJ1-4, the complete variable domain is EAEVAQSPRYKITEKSQAVAFWCDPISGHATLYWYRQILGQGPELLVQFQDESVVDDSQLPKDRFSAERLKGVDSTLKIQPAELGDSAMYLCASSLVSLTQGLNEKLFFGSGTQLSVL.

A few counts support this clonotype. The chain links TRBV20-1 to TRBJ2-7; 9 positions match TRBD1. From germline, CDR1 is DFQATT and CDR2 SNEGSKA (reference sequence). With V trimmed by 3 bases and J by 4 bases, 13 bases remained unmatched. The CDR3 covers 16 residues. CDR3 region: CSASPEAGTGSYEQYF. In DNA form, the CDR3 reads TGCAGTGCTAGCCCCGAAGCCGGGACAGGGTCTTACGAGCAGTACTTC.

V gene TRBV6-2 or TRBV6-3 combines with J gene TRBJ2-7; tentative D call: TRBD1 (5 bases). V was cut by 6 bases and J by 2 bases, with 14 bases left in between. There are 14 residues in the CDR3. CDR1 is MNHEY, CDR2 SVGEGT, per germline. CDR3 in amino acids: CASRSWQGTYEQYF. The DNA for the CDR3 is TGTGCCAGCAGGAGTTGGCAGGGTACCTACGAGCAGTACTTC.

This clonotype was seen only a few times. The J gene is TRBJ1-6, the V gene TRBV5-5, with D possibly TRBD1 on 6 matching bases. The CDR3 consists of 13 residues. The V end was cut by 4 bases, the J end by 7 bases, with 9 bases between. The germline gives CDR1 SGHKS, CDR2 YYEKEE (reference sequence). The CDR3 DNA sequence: TGTGCCAGCAGCCCTACAGGGAATTCACCCCTCCACTTT. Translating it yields CASSPTGNSPLHF.

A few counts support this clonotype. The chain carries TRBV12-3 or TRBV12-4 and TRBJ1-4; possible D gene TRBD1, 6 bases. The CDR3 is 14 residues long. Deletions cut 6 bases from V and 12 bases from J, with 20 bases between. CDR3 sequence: CASSPTNRVLELFF. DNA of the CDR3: TGTGCCAGCAGCCCCACCAACAGGGTATTGGAACTGTTTTTT.

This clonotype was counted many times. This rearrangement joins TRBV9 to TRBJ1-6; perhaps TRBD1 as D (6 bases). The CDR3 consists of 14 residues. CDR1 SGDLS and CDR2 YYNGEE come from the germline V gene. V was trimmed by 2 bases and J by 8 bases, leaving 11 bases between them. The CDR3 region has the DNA TGTGCCAGCAGCGTTAGCTACAGGGATTCACCCCTCCACTTT. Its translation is CASSVSYRDSPLHF.

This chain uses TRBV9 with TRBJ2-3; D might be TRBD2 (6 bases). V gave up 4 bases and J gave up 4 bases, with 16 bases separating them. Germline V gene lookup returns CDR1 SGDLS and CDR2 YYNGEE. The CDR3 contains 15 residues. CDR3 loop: CASSPTWPGADTQYF. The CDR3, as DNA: TGTGCCAGCAGCCCCACCTGGCCGGGAGCAGATACGCAGTATTTT. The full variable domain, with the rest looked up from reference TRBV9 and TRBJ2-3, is DSGVTQTPKHLITATGQRVTLRCSPRSGDLSVYWYQQSLDQGLQFLIQYYNGEERAKGNILERFSAQQFPDLHSELNLSSLELGDSALYFCASSPTWPGADTQYFGPGTRLTVL.

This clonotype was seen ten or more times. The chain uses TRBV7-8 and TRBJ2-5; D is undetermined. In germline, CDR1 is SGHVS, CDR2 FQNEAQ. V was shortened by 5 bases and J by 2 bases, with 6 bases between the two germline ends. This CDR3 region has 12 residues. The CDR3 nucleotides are TGTGCCAGCAGCCCCCAGCAAGAGACCCAGTACTTC. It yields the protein CASSPQQETQYF.

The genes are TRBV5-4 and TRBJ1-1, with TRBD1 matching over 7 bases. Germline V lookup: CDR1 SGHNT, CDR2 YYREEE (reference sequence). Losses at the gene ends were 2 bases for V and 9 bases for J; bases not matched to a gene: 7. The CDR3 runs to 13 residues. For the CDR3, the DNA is TGTGCCAGCAGCTTCGACAGGGCGAGGAAAGCTTTCTTT. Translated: CASSFDRARKAFF.

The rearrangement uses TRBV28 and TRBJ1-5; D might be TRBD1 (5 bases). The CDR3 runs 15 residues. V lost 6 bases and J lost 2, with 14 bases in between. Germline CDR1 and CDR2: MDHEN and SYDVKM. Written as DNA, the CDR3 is TGTGCCAGCAGCCCAGCAGGGAGTGGCAATCAGCCCCAGCATTTT. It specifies CASSPAGSGNQPQHF.

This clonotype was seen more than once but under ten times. The CDR3 protein is CASSVAVGNGNTIYF. CDR3 DNA sequence: TGTGCCAGCAGCGTAGCTGTGGGGAATGGAAACACCATATATTTT. The chain employs TRBV9 and TRBJ1-3; D not certain. In germline, CDR1 is SGDLS, CDR2 YYNGEE. There are 15 residues in the CDR3. The V gene lost 0 bases and the J gene lost 3 bases, with 10 bases spanning the gap.

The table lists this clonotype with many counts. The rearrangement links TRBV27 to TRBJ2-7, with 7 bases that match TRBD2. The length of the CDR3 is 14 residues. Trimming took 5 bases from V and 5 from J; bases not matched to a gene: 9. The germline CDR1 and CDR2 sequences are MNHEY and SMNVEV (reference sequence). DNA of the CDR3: TGTGCCAGCAGTAGGACTAGTTGGGGAGACGAGCAGTACTTC. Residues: CASSRTSWGDEQYF.

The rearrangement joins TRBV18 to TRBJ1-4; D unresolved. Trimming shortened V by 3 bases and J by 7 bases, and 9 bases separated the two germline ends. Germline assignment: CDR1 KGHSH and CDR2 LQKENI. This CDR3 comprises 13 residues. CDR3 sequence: CASSPAVTEKLFF. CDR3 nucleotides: TGTGCCAGCTCACCGGCAGTGACTGAAAAACTGTTTTTT.

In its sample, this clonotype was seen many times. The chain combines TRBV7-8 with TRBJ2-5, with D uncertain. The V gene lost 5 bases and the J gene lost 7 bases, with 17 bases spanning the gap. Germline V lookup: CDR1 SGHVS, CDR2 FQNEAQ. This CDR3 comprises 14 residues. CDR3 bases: TGTGCCAGCAGCCTAGACCCTCCCGTAGGGACCCAGTACTTC. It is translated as CASSLDPPVGTQYF.

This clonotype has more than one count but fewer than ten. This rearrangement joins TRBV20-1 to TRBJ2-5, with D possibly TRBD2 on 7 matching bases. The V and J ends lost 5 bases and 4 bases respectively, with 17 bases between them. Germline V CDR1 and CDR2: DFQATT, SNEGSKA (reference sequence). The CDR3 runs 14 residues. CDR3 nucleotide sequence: TGCAGTGCTCCTCTAGGCGGGGGCCGAGAGACCCAGTACTTC. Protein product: CSAPLGGGRETQYF.

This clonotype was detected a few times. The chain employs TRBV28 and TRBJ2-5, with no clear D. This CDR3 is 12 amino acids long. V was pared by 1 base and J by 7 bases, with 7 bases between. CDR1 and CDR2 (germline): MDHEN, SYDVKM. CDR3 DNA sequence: TGTGCCAGCAGTTTATCCCCGGGGACCCAGTACTTC. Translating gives CASSLSPGTQYF.

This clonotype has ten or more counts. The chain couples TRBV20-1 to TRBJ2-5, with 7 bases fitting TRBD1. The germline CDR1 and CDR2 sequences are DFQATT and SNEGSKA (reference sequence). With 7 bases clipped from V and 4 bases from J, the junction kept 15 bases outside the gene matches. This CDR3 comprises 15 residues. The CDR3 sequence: CSVRDRGSGAETQYF. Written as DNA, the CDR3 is TGCAGTGTAAGGGACAGAGGTAGTGGGGCAGAGACCCAGTACTTC.

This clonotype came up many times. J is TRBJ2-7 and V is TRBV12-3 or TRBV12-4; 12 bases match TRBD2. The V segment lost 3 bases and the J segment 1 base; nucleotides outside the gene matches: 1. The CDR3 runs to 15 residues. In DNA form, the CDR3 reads TGTGCCAGCAGTTTGACTAGCGGGGGATCCTACGAGCAGTACTTC. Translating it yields CASSLTSGGSYEQYF.

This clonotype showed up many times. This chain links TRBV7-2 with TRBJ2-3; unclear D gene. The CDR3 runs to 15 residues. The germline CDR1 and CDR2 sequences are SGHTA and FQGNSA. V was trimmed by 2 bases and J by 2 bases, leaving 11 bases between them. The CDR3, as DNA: TGTGCCAGCAGCTTATTGGGCAGCTCCACAGATACGCAGTATTTT. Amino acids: CASSLLGSSTDTQYF.

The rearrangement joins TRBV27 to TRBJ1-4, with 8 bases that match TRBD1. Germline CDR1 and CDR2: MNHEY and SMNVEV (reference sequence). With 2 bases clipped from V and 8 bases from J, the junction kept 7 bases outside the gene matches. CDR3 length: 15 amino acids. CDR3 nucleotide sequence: TGTGCCAGCAGTTTAAGACAGGGGCTTGGAGAAAAACTGTTTTTT. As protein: CASSLRQGLGEKLFF.

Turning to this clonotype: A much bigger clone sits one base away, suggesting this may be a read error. DNA for the CDR3: TGCAGTGCTAGAGATGGATACGGGGGGACAACTAATGAAAAACTGTTTTTT. Translation: CSARDGYGGTTNEKLFF. The chain carries TRBV20-1 and TRBJ1-4; TRBD1 might be the D (5 bases). Germline V gene data show CDR1 as DFQATT and CDR2 as SNEGSKA (reference sequence). The V end was cut by 0 bases, the J end by 0 bases, with 14 bases between. This CDR3 is 17 amino acids long.

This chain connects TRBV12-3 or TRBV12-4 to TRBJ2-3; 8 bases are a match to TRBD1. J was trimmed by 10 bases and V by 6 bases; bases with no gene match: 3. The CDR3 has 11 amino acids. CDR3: CASRGTGSQYF. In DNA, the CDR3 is TGTGCCAGCAGGGGGACAGGATCGCAGTATTTT.